Included here is one TCR beta chain sequence, with context. Using its own MiXCR run on the RT-PCR reads, TCRdb lists one record per CDR3 protein. The sample includes hundreds of thousands of distinct CDR3 sequences, 13% to 15% seen only once; the top ten take roughly 3.6%. Germline lookup yields CDR1 DFQATT and CDR2 SNEGSKA (reference sequence). The length of the CDR3 is 12 residues. V was clipped by 1 base and J by 5 bases, with 6 bases between them. What was sequenced was memory CD4+ T cells from blood. This sequence was found in a female donor in good health, serving as a healthy control. J is TRBJ1-5 and V is TRBV20-1, with D tentatively TRBD1 (5 bases). The CDR3 DNA reads TGCAGTGCTAGAGGGGGGGATCAGCCCCAGCATTTT. Translating it yields CSARGGDQPQHF.